This TCR beta chain was recorded in a study of blood T cells in healthy people across ages. Notes on the study in general: TCR beta diversity per million T cells fell roughly linearly with age.

In the case of this clonotype: Its target is unknown.

The CDR3 extends over 17 amino acids. Trimming took 3 bases from V and 0 from J, leaving 12 bases between them. Germline assignment: CDR1 MDHEN and CDR2 SYDVKM. Through a sample-barcoded 5' primer and a J-beta primer mix, a second PCR was run for roughly 6 to 11 cycles. Each CDR3 protein gets one entry after TCRdb re-called the 5' RACE reads with MiXCR. Seen here are fewer than 800,000 distinct CDR3 sequences, more than 20% observed once, and the top ten hold under 4%. Sequencing input: blood. V and J are TRBV28 and TRBJ2-6, with unresolved D. This TCR was recovered from a man aged 65 to 79 in good health. CDR3 residues: CASSLPAPHSGANVLTF. The CDR3, as DNA: TGTGCCAGCAGTTTGCCAGCGCCACACTCTGGGGCCAACGTCCTGACTTTC.